Each of the 22 T cell receptor beta chains below was sequenced from the same sample in a study of molecular identifiers for immune sequencing clone quantification. TCRdb fed the PCR reads into MiXCR, producing one record per CDR3 protein. Among over 85,000 distinct CDR3 sequences listed, around 20% were seen once. Sequencing was done on a sample of naive CD8+ T cells from blood, with Jurkat cell RNA spiked in. Stated subset: FACS-sorted CD8+CD4-CCR7+CD45RA+ naive T cells. The source is a human donor in good health. Some libraries in this study had Jurkat cell RNA spiked in.

This clonotype was detected only once. It is likely a read error, because the conserved phenylalanine at the end of the CDR3 is missing. The chain uses TRBV10-2 and TRBJ1-1; D gene ambiguous. Germline CDR1 is WSHSY and CDR2 is SAAADI. The CDR3 extends over 14 amino acids. The V gene lost 3 bases and the J gene lost 1 base, with 9 bases spanning the gap. In nucleotides, the CDR3 is TGCGCCAGCAGTGAAGCAGCCCCGAACACTGAAGCTTTCCTT. This translates into CASSEAAPNTEAFL.

This clonotype was counted ten times or more. V is TRBV7-9 and J is TRBJ2-7; 10 nucleotides agree with TRBD1. This CDR3 contains 15 residues. Trimming at V came to 4 bases and at J to 3 bases, leaving 6 bases not matched to a gene. Germline CDR1 and CDR2: SEHNR and FQNEAQ (reference sequence). Here the CDR3 reads CASSSGDRGLYEQYF. The CDR3 DNA is TGTGCCAGCAGCTCGGGGGACAGGGGTCTCTACGAGCAGTACTTC.

This clonotype has ten or more counts. The CDR3 loop reads CAWSVSGTGVEKLFF. The CDR3 DNA reads TGTGCCTGGAGTGTTTCAGGGACAGGCGTAGAAAAACTGTTTTTT. The gene calls are TRBV30 and TRBJ1-4; 8 bases match TRBD1. This CDR3 is built from 15 residues. Trimming at V came to 0 bases and at J to 8 bases, leaving 8 bases not matched to a gene. In germline, CDR1 is GTSNPN, CDR2 SVGIG (reference sequence).

This clonotype has a single count. A much larger clone lies one base from this, so it may be a read error. This rearrangement joins TRBV6-2 or TRBV6-3 to TRBJ1-5; a possible D gene is TRBD1 (6 bases). Germline V lookup: CDR1 MNHEY, CDR2 SVGEGT. Trimming removed 2 bases from V and 5 bases from J, with 19 bases in between. The CDR3 extends over 17 amino acids. The CDR3 sequence: CASSYGSPQGSDQPQHF. The DNA for the CDR3 is TGTGCCAGCAGTTACGGCAGTCCCCAGGGGAGCGATCAGCCCCAGCATTTT.

The sample holds many counts of this clonotype. The chain couples TRBV30 to TRBJ1-1, with D maybe TRBD1 (5 bases). The V gene's germline CDR1 is GTSNPN and CDR2 SVGIG (reference sequence). CDR3 length equals 11 residues. Trimming removed 5 bases from V and 7 bases from J, with 11 bases in between. CDR3 amino acids: CAWGDGVEAFF. The CDR3 region has the DNA TGTGCCTGGGGGGACGGGGTTGAAGCTTTCTTT.

This clonotype was detected ten times or more. The gene calls are TRBV13 and TRBJ2-3; 9 nucleotides match TRBD2. Germline CDR1 reads PRHDT; CDR2 reads FYEKMQ (reference sequence). The CDR3 has 19 residues. With V trimmed by 4 bases and J by 3 bases, 17 bases remained unmatched. CDR3 in amino acids: CASSSTAGISGGGTDTQYF. CDR3 nucleotides: TGTGCCAGCAGCTCGACCGCAGGAATTAGCGGGGGAGGTACAGATACGCAGTATTTT.

Concerning this clonotype itself: Possible read error: a much larger clone is one base away. V and J are TRBV12-3 or TRBV12-4 and TRBJ2-2, with D possibly being TRBD2 (5 bases). The CDR3 contains 15 residues. V was pared by 1 base and J by 1 base, with 7 bases between. The CDR3 DNA reads as TGTGCCAGCAGTTTAGGACGGGGGAACACCGGGGAGCTGTTTTTT. It is translated as CASSLGRGNTGELFF.

The rearrangement joins TRBV11-2 to TRBJ1-5; D is perhaps TRBD1 (5 bases). V lost 3 bases to trimming and J lost 5 bases, with 17 bases between them. The CDR3 sequence is 16 residues long. Germline CDR1 SGHAT, CDR2 FQNNGV. In nucleotides, the CDR3 is TGTGCCAGCAGCTTGGGTCCGGCAGGGTACCATCAGCCCCAGCATTTT. It encodes CASSLGPAGYHQPQHF. Together with reference TRBV11-2 and TRBJ1-5, the CDR3 gives the full variable domain: EAGVAQSPRYKIIEKRQSVAFWCNPISGHATLYWYQQILGQGPKLLIQFQNNGVVDDSQLPKDRFSAERLKGVDSTLKIQPAKLEDSAVYLCASSLGPAGYHQPQHFGDGTRLSIL.

The V call is TRBV12-3 or TRBV12-4, the J call TRBJ2-7; 7 bases map to TRBD2. The trim removed 6 bases at V and 3 bases at J, leaving 14 bases unmatched. The length of the CDR3 is 16 residues. CDR3 protein: CASRGGPGSGVYEQYF. The CDR3 DNA follows: TGTGCCAGCAGGGGTGGGCCCGGGAGCGGGGTCTACGAGCAGTACTTC.

Turning to this clonotype: Given a much more abundant clone one base away, this may be a read error. This rearrangement joins TRBV10-2 to TRBJ2-7; possibly TRBD1 or TRBD2 for D (5 bases each). The V gene's germline CDR1 is WSHSY and CDR2 SAAADI. V lost 4 bases and J 9 bases, leaving 13 bases between the germline ends. The CDR3 is 12 residues long. The CDR3 DNA reads TGCGCCAGCAGTGTCCCCCGGGGCGGGCAGTACTTC. Its protein is CASSVPRGGQYF.

Remarks on this clonotype: Since a much larger clone is just one base distant, this may be a read error. This CDR3 fails to terminate in the conserved phenylalanine or tryptophan, so it likely reflects a read error. V and J are TRBV27 and TRBJ2-3, with D unresolved. The CDR3 contains 15 residues. Between the trimmed V and J ends, which lost 4 bases and 3 bases, there was a span of 14 bases. Germline V lookup: CDR1 MNHEY, CDR2 SMNVEV (reference sequence). DNA of the CDR3: TGTGCCAGCAGTTACTCTTCGGGCGGTACAGATACGCAGTATCTT. It translates to CASSYSSGGTDTQYL.

This clonotype was seen only once. The chain joins TRBV20-1 to TRBJ1-2; tentative D call: TRBD1 (6 bases). Between the trimmed V and J ends, which lost 3 bases and 9 bases, there was a span of 20 bases. Per germline, CDR1 DFQATT and CDR2 SNEGSKA (reference sequence). The CDR3 is made up of 14 amino acids. CDR3 protein: CSASLLGGAYSYTF. CDR3 DNA sequence: TGCAGTGCTAGCCTCTTGGGGGGGGCTTATAGCTACACCTTC.

This clonotype has more than one count but fewer than ten. The rearrangement links TRBV2 to TRBJ1-1; no clear D gene. CDR3 size: 16 residues. V gave up 10 bases and J gave up 0 bases, with 21 bases separating them. Germline loops: CDR1 SNHLY, CDR2 FYNNEI. In DNA, the CDR3 is TGTGCCACCTCTGGACGGAACCGAACGGTGAACACTGAAGCTTTCTTT. Protein: CATSGRNRTVNTEAFF.

This chain joins TRBV27 and TRBJ2-3; D gene uncertain. The CDR3 runs 14 residues. Trimming removed 2 bases from V and 4 bases from J, with 10 bases in between. CDR1 and CDR2 from the germline V gene are MNHEY and SMNVEV (reference sequence). For the CDR3, the DNA is TGTGCCAGCAGTTTACAATATCCCCCAGATACGCAGTATTTT. It codes for CASSLQYPPDTQYF.

The sample holds many counts of this clonotype. The chain employs TRBV30 and TRBJ2-7; D gene uncertain. Trimming cost V 0 bases and J 0 bases, with 6 bases left between them. The CDR3 has 13 residues. CDR1 and CDR2 from the germline V gene are GTSNPN and SVGIG (reference sequence). The CDR3 DNA is TGTGCCTGGAGTGTTGGTAGCTCCTACGAGCAGTACTTC. It yields the protein CAWSVGSSYEQYF.

This clonotype has a count of ten or more. The chain links TRBV29-1 to TRBJ2-7; 8 bases align to TRBD1. The germline V gene encodes CDR1 SQVTM and CDR2 ANQGSEA. The CDR3 loop spans 14 amino acids. V lost 7 bases and J lost 4; bases outside the gene matches: 12. CDR3 nucleotides: TGCAGCGCTATCGGTCTAGGACAGGGATACGAGCAGTACTTC. Translation: CSAIGLGQGYEQYF.

Remarks on this clonotype: Possible read error: a much larger clone is one base away. The V gene is TRBV6-1, the J gene TRBJ2-7; a possible D gene is TRBD1 (6 bases). V lost 6 bases and J lost 4, with 16 bases in between. CDR3 length equals 14 residues. Germline V lookup: CDR1 MNHNS, CDR2 SASEGT. CDR3 sequence (DNA): TGTGCCAGCAGAGCCAGACAGGCAGAATACGAGCAGTACTTC. Translated, it gives CASRARQAEYEQYF.

This clonotype was seen a handful of times. This rearrangement joins TRBV4-3 to TRBJ1-6, with D possibly matching TRBD1 (5 bases). V dropped 0 bases and J dropped 0 bases, with 12 bases sitting between them. This CDR3 has 18 residues. CDR1 is LGHNA and CDR2 is YSLEER in the germline V gene. The CDR3 nucleotides read TGCGCCAGCAGCCAAGATTGGGGCAGTAGCTCCTATAATTCACCCCTCCACTTT. Protein sequence: CASSQDWGSSSYNSPLHF.

The sample holds many counts of this clonotype. This chain joins TRBV7-2 and TRBJ2-3, with 8 bases that match TRBD1. The germline V gene encodes CDR1 SGHTA and CDR2 FQGNSA. The CDR3 contains 15 residues. V was clipped by 5 bases and J by 2 bases; unmatched bases: 6. The CDR3 region is CASSHRDRTTDTQYF. For the CDR3, the DNA is TGTGCCAGCAGCCACCGGGACAGGACCACAGATACGCAGTATTTT.

This chain links TRBV9 with TRBJ1-2, with D maybe TRBD1 (5 bases). The V end lost 4 bases, the J end lost 0 bases, and 10 bases lay between the germline ends. The CDR3 extends over 14 amino acids. The germline CDR1 and CDR2 sequences are SGDLS and YYNGEE. In DNA, the CDR3 is TGTGCCAGCAGCATCAGGGATTCTAACTATGGCTACACCTTC. Protein: CASSIRDSNYGYTF.

In its sample, this clonotype was seen many times. The chain joins TRBV19 to TRBJ2-2; the match to TRBD1 covers 8 bases. V lost 10 bases to trimming and J lost 4 bases; unmatched junction nucleotides: 8. The CDR3 totals 14 residues. Per the germline V gene, CDR1 is LNHDA and CDR2 is SQIVND (reference sequence). The CDR3 sequence: CATSTGATTGELFF. The CDR3 DNA is TGTGCCACCTCGACAGGGGCCACCACCGGGGAGCTGTTTTTT.

This rearrangement joins TRBV27 to TRBJ2-3, with TRBD2 identical over 9 bases. The CDR3 has 16 residues. The V gene end was trimmed by 5 bases and the J gene end by 4 bases; junction bases not matched to a gene: 10. CDR1 and CDR2 (germline): MNHEY, SMNVEV (reference sequence). The CDR3 DNA reads as TGTGCCAGCAGTCACACCCGGGTAGCGGGAGCAGATACGCAGTATTTT. Residues: CASSHTRVAGADTQYF.